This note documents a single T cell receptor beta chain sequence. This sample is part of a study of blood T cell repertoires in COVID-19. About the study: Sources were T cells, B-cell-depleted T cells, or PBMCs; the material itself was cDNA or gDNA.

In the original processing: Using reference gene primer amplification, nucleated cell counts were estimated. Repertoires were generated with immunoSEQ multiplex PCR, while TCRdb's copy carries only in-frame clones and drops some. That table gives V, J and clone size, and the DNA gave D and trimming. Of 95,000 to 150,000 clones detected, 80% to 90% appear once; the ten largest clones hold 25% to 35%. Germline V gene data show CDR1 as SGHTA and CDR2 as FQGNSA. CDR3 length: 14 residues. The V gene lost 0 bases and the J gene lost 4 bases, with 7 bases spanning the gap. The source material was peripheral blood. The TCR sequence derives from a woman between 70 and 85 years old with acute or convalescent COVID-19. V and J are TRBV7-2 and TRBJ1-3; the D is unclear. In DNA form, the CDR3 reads TGTGCCAGCAGCTTAGCAGTTGCGGGAAACACCATATATTTT. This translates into CASSLAVAGNTIYF.